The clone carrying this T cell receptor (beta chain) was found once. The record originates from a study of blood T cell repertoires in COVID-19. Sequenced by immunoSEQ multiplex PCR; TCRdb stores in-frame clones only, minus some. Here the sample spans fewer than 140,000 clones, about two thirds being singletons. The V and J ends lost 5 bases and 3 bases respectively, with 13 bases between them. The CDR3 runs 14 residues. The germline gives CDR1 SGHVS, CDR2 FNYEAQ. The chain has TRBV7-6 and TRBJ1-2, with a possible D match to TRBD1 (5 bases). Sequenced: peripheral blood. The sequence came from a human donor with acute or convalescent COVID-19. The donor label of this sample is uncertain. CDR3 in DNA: TGTGCCAGCAGCCTTGGGGCTCTCGACTATGGCTACACCTTC. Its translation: CASSLGALDYGYTF. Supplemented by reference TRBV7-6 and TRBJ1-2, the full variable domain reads GAGVSQSPRYKVTKRGQDVALRCDPISGHVSLYWYRQALGQGPEFLTYFNYEAQQDKSGLPNDRFSAERPEGSISTLTIQRTEQRDSAMYRCASSLGALDYGYTFGSGTRLTVV.